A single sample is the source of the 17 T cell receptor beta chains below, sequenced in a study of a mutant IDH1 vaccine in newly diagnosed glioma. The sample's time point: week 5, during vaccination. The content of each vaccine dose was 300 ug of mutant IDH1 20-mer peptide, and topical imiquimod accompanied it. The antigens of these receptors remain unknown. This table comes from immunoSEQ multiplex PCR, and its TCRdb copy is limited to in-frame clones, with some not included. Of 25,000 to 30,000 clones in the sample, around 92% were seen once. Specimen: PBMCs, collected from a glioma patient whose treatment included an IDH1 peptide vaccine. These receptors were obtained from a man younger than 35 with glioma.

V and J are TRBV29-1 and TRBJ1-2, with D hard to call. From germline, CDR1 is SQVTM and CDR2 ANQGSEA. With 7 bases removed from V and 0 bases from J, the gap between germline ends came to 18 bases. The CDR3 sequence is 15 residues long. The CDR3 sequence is CSASPGRSPNYGYTF. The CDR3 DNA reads TGCAGCGCCTCGCCCGGCAGATCCCCTAACTATGGCTACACCTTC.

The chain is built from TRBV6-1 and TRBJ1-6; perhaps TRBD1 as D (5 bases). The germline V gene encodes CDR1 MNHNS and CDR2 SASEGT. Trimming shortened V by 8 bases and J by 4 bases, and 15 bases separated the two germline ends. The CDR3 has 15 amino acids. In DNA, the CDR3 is TGTGCCAGCCTTCTGACGGGGCGATATAATTCACCCCTCCACTTT. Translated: CASLLTGRYNSPLHF.

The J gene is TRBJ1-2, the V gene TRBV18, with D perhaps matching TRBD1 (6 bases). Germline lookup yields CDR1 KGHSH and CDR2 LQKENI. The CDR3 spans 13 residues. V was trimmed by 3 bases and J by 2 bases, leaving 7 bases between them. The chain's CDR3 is CASSPGQNYGYTF. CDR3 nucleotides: TGTGCCAGCTCACCCGGACAGAACTATGGCTACACCTTC.

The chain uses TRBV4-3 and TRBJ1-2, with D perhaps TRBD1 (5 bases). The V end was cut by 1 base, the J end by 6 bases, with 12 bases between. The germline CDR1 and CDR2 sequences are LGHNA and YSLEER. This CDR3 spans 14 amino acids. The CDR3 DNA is TGCGCCAGCAGCCAAGGGGGGGGGAGAAATGGCTACACCTTC. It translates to CASSQGGGRNGYTF.

CDR3 sequence (DNA): TGTGCCAGCAGTGGTGCCGACAGTGGCAATCAGCCCCAGCATTTT. Amino acid sequence: CASSGADSGNQPQHF. J is TRBJ1-5 and V is TRBV6-1, with D possibly TRBD1 on 5 matching bases. Germline V gene data show CDR1 as MNHNS and CDR2 as SASEGT. This CDR3 contains 15 residues. Trimming shortened V by 4 bases and J by 2 bases, and 12 bases separated the two germline ends.

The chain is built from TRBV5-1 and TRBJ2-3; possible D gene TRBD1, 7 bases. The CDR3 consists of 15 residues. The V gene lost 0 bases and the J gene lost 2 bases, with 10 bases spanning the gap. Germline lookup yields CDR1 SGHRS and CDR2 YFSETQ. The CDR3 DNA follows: TGCGCCAGCAGCTTGGCCAGGGGGGTCACAGATACGCAGTATTTT. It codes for CASSLARGVTDTQYF.

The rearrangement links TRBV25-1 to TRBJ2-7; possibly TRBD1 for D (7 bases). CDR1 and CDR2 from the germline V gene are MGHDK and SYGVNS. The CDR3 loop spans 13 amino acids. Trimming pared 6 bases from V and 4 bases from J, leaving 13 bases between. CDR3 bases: TGTGCCAGCAGGTCACAGGGGAGGTACGAGCAGTACTTC. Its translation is CASRSQGRYEQYF.

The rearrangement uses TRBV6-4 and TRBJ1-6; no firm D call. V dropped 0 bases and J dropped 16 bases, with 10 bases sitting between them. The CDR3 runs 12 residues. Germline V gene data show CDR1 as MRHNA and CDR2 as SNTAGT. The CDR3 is CASSDSKNVLHF. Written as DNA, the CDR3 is TGTGCCAGCAGTGACTCCAAGAACGTGCTCCACTTT.

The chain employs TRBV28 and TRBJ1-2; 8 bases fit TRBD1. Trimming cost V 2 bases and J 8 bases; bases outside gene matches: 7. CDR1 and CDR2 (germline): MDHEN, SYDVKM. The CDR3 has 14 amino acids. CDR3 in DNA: TGTGCCAGCAGTTTAAAGACAGGGGCGAGGGGCTACACCTTC. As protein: CASSLKTGARGYTF.

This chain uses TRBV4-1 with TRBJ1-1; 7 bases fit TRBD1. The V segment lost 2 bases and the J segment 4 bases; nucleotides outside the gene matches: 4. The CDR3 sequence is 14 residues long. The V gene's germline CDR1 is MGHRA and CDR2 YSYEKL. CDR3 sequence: CASSQRQGFTEAFF. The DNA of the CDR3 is TGCGCCAGCAGCCAACGACAGGGATTCACTGAAGCTTTCTTT.

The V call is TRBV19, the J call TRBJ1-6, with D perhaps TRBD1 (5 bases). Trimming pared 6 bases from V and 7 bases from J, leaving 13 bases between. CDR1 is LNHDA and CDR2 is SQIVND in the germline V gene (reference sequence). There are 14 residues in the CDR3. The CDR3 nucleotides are TGTGCCAGTAGCGATGGACAAACAAATTCACCCCTCCACTTT. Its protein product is CASSDGQTNSPLHF.

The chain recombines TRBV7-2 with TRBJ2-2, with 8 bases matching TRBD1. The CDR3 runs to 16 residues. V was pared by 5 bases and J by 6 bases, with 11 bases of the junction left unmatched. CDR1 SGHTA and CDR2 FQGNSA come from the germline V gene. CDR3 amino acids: CASSPWTGRMAGELFF. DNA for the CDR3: TGTGCCAGCAGCCCCTGGACAGGGAGGATGGCCGGGGAGCTGTTTTTT.

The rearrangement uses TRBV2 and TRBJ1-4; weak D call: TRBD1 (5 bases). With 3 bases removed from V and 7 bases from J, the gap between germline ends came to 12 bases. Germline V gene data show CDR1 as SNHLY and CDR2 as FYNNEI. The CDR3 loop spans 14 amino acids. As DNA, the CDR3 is TGTGCCAGCAGTGATGTCCTCGGGGGTGAAAAACTGTTTTTT. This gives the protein CASSDVLGGEKLFF. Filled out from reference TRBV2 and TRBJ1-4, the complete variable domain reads EPEVTQTPSHQVTQMGQEVILRCVPISNHLYFYWYRQILGQKVEFLVSFYNNEISEKSEIFDDQFSVERPDGSNFTLKIRSTKLEDSAMYFCASSDVLGGEKLFFGSGTQLSVL.

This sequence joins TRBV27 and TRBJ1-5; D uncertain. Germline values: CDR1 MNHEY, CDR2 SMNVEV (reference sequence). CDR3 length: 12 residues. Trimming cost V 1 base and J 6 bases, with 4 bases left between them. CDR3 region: CASSLLGQPQHF. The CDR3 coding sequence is TGTGCCAGCAGTTTATTAGGTCAGCCCCAGCATTTT.

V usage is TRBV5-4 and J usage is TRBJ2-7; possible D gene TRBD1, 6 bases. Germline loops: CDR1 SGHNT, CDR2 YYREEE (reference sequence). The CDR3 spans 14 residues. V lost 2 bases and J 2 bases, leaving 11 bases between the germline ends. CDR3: CASSLGGLTYEQYF. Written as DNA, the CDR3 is TGTGCCAGCAGCTTAGGGGGTCTTACCTACGAGCAGTACTTC.

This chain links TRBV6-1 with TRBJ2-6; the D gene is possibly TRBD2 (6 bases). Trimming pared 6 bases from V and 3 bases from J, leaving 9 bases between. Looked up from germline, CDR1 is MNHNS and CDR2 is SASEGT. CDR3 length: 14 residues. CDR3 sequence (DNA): TGTGCCAGCAGGGAGGGGTTTGGGGCCAACGTCCTGACTTTC. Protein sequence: CASREGFGANVLTF.

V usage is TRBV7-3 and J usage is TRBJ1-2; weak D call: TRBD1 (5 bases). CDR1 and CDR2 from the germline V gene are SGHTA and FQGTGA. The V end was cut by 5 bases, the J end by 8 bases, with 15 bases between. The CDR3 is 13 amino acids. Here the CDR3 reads CASSPGGGRGYTF. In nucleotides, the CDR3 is TGTGCCAGCAGCCCCGGGGGAGGGAGAGGCTACACCTTC.